This is a list of T cell receptor beta chains from one sample in a study. Libraries were prepared by immunoSEQ multiplex PCR; TCRdb keeps only in-frame clonotypes and omits some of them. Here the sample spans around 54,000 clones, more than 85% being singletons. The sample taken for sequencing was PBMCs. The receptors derive from a man between 40 and 49 years old with rheumatoid arthritis. The CDR3 runs from the conserved cysteine through the conserved F or W. The D gene is left open where the match is weak. Clone size is shown for a subset of rows, as once, few, many or a class of expanded clone.

D gene: TRBD1; clone size: NA; J gene: TRBJ1-5; V gene: TRBV30; CDR3 protein: CAWSVGQENQPQHF; CDR3 DNA: TGTGCCTGGAGTGTAGGACAGGAGAATCAGCCCCAGCATTTT
D gene: NA; clone size: NA; J gene: TRBJ2-5; V gene: TRBV2; CDR3 protein: CASSDGFQETQYF; CDR3 DNA: TGTGCCAGCAGTGACGGGTTCCAAGAGACCCAGTACTTC
D gene: NA; clone size: NA; J gene: TRBJ1-3; V gene: TRBV30; CDR3 protein: CAWKRSGNTIYF; CDR3 DNA: TGTGCCTGGAAACGATCTGGAAACACCATATATTTT
D gene: TRBD1; clone size: NA; J gene: TRBJ1-5; V gene: TRBV6-5; CDR3 protein: CASSRRTGGHQPQHF; CDR3 DNA: TGTGCCAGCAGCCGTAGGACAGGGGGTCATCAGCCCCAGCATTTT
D gene: NA; clone size: NA; J gene: TRBJ1-6; V gene: TRBV7-9; CDR3 protein: CASSLTQGYSPLHF; CDR3 DNA: TGTGCCAGCAGCTTAACCCAGGGATATTCACCCCTCCACTTT
D gene: NA; clone size: NA; J gene: TRBJ2-5; V gene: TRBV3-1/TRBV3-2; CDR3 protein: CASSQAGDGETQYF; CDR3 DNA: TGTGCCAGCAGCCAAGCCGGGGATGGAGAGACCCAGTACTTC
D gene: NA; clone size: NA; J gene: TRBJ1-1; V gene: TRBV11-2; CDR3 protein: CASSLYRGTEAFF; CDR3 DNA: TGTGCCAGCAGCTTATATAGAGGTACTGAAGCTTTCTTT
D gene: TRBD1; clone size: NA; J gene: TRBJ2-5; V gene: TRBV7-9; CDR3 protein: CASSKRQGGETQYF; CDR3 DNA: TGTGCCAGCAGCAAAAGACAGGGGGGAGAGACCCAGTACTTC
D gene: NA; clone size: NA; J gene: TRBJ1-1; V gene: TRBV5-1; CDR3 protein: CASSFRGPNTEAFF; CDR3 DNA: TGCGCCAGCAGCTTCAGAGGCCCGAACACTGAAGCTTTCTTT
D gene: NA; clone size: NA; J gene: TRBJ1-1; V gene: TRBV20-1; CDR3 protein: CSARQTEAFF; CDR3 DNA: TGCAGTGCCAGACAGACTGAAGCTTTCTTT
D gene: NA; clone size: NA; J gene: TRBJ1-4; V gene: TRBV6-5; CDR3 protein: CASSYNTVATNEKLFF; CDR3 DNA: TGTGCCAGCAGTTATAATACAGTTGCAACTAATGAAAAACTGTTTTTT
D gene: TRBD2; clone size: NA; J gene: TRBJ2-1; V gene: TRBV9; CDR3 protein: CASSVKLAGAFNEQFF; CDR3 DNA: TGTGCCAGCAGCGTGAAATTAGCGGGAGCTTTTAATGAGCAGTTCTTC
D gene: NA; clone size: NA; J gene: TRBJ2-7; V gene: TRBV12-3/TRBV12-4; CDR3 protein: CASSPSAYEQYF; CDR3 DNA: TGTGCCAGCAGTCCTTCCGCCTACGAGCAGTACTTC
D gene: TRBD1; clone size: NA; J gene: TRBJ1-2; V gene: TRBV7-9; CDR3 protein: CASSSSGGYGYTF; CDR3 DNA: TGTGCCAGCAGCTCTTCAGGGGGCTATGGCTACACCTTC
D gene: TRBD2; clone size: NA; J gene: TRBJ2-3; V gene: TRBV7-2; CDR3 protein: CASSLRSGGAVDTQYF; CDR3 DNA: TGTGCCAGCAGCTTACGAAGCGGGGGGGCGGTAGATACGCAGTATTTT
D gene: TRBD2; clone size: NA; J gene: TRBJ2-7; V gene: TRBV14; CDR3 protein: CASSQVLAGVHEQYF; CDR3 DNA: TGTGCCAGCAGCCAAGTACTAGCGGGAGTACACGAGCAGTACTTC
D gene: NA; clone size: NA; J gene: TRBJ1-1; V gene: TRBV11-2; CDR3 protein: CASSKGTTNTEAFF; CDR3 DNA: TGTGCCAGCAGCAAGGGTACTACGAACACTGAAGCTTTCTTT
D gene: NA; clone size: NA; J gene: TRBJ1-1; V gene: TRBV5-4; CDR3 protein: CASSRVVSSWTPAEAFF; CDR3 DNA: TGTGCCAGCAGCCGTGTGGTCTCCTCATGGACCCCGGCGGAAGCTTTCTTT
D gene: NA; clone size: NA; J gene: TRBJ2-2; V gene: TRBV6-2/TRBV6-3; CDR3 protein: CASSYPGELFF; CDR3 DNA: TGTGCCAGCAGTTACCCCGGGGAGCTGTTTTTT
D gene: NA; clone size: NA; J gene: TRBJ2-5; V gene: TRBV3-1/TRBV3-2; CDR3 protein: CASSQEGHSKETQYF; CDR3 DNA: TGTGCCAGCAGCCAAGAAGGCCACTCTAAAGAGACCCAGTACTTC
D gene: TRBD1; clone size: NA; J gene: TRBJ2-7; V gene: TRBV7-9; CDR3 protein: CASTDTGTGAYEQYF; CDR3 DNA: TGTGCCAGCACTGACACCGGGACAGGGGCCTACGAGCAGTACTTC
D gene: TRBD1; clone size: NA; J gene: TRBJ1-1; V gene: TRBV6-5; CDR3 protein: CASSGGQGTEAFF; CDR3 DNA: TGTGCCAGCAGCGGGGGACAGGGCACTGAAGCTTTCTTT
D gene: NA; clone size: NA; J gene: TRBJ2-2; V gene: TRBV30; CDR3 protein: CAWRGSKTNTGELFF; CDR3 DNA: TGTGCCTGGAGGGGGTCAAAGACTAACACCGGGGAGCTGTTTTTT
D gene: NA; clone size: NA; J gene: TRBJ2-5; V gene: TRBV11-3; CDR3 protein: CASSLSRADQETQYF; CDR3 DNA: TGTGCCAGCAGCTTATCGCGGGCCGACCAAGAGACCCAGTACTTC
D gene: NA; clone size: NA; J gene: TRBJ1-1; V gene: TRBV10-2; CDR3 protein: CASSATKSTEAFF; CDR3 DNA: TGCGCCAGCAGTGCTACCAAAAGCACTGAAGCTTTCTTT
D gene: NA; clone size: once; J gene: TRBJ1-2; V gene: TRBV12-3/TRBV12-4; CDR3 protein: CASSPGRNYGYTF; CDR3 DNA: TGTGCCAGCAGCCCAGGACGCAACTATGGCTACACCTTC
D gene: NA; clone size: NA; J gene: TRBJ2-6; V gene: TRBV7-3; CDR3 protein: CASSLILSSGANVLTF; CDR3 DNA: TGTGCCAGCAGCCTCATCTTAAGCTCTGGGGCCAACGTCCTGACTTTC
D gene: NA; clone size: NA; J gene: TRBJ1-5; V gene: TRBV15; CDR3 protein: CATSTTRGGNQPQHF; CDR3 DNA: TGTGCCACCAGCACAACCCGGGGGGGTAATCAGCCCCAGCATTTT
D gene: NA; clone size: NA; J gene: TRBJ2-7; V gene: TRBV12-3/TRBV12-4; CDR3 protein: CASSLTYEQYF; CDR3 DNA: TGTGCCAGCAGTCTTACCTACGAGCAGTACTTC
D gene: NA; clone size: once; J gene: TRBJ2-7; V gene: TRBV27; CDR3 protein: CASSLSGTLSSYEQYF; CDR3 DNA: TGTGCCAGCAGTTTATCGGGTACCCTAAGCTCCTACGAGCAGTACTTC
D gene: TRBD1; clone size: NA; J gene: TRBJ1-4; V gene: TRBV7-6; CDR3 protein: CASSAGQGTTNEKLFF; CDR3 DNA: TGTGCCAGCAGCGCCGGACAGGGGACGACTAATGAAAAACTGTTTTTT
D gene: NA; clone size: NA; J gene: TRBJ2-4; V gene: TRBV3-1/TRBV3-2; CDR3 protein: CASSRGGQGKPIQYF; CDR3 DNA: TGTGCCAGCAGTCGTGGGGGTCAAGGGAAGCCCATTCAGTACTTC
D gene: NA; clone size: NA; J gene: TRBJ2-7; V gene: TRBV6-4; CDR3 protein: CASSDVALPICHEQYF; CDR3 DNA: TGTGCCAGCAGTGACGTGGCGTTGCCGATATGTCACGAGCAGTACTTC
D gene: NA; clone size: NA; J gene: TRBJ2-5; V gene: TRBV6-5; CDR3 protein: CASSYKQIGETQYF; CDR3 DNA: TGTGCCAGCAGTTACAAACAGATCGGGGAGACCCAGTACTTC
D gene: TRBD1; clone size: NA; J gene: TRBJ1-2; V gene: TRBV5-4; CDR3 protein: CASSPGAGGDTYGYTF; CDR3 DNA: TGTGCCAGCAGCCCGGGTGCAGGGGGCGATACCTATGGCTACACCTTC
D gene: TRBD1; clone size: NA; J gene: TRBJ2-7; V gene: TRBV5-6; CDR3 protein: CASSARDRGLYEQYF; CDR3 DNA: TGTGCCAGCAGCGCCCGGGACAGGGGTTTATACGAGCAGTACTTC
D gene: NA; clone size: NA; J gene: TRBJ2-1; V gene: TRBV3-1/TRBV3-2; CDR3 protein: CASSYSGTRTNEQFF; CDR3 DNA: TGTGCCAGCAGCTACTCCGGGACCCGAACCAATGAGCAGTTCTTC
D gene: NA; clone size: NA; J gene: TRBJ1-4; V gene: TRBV30; CDR3 protein: CAWSPLQGDLFF; CDR3 DNA: TGTGCCTGGAGTCCCCTACAGGGAGATCTGTTTTTT
D gene: NA; clone size: NA; J gene: TRBJ1-1; V gene: TRBV7-9; CDR3 protein: CASSEKGYSTEAFF; CDR3 DNA: TGTGCCAGCAGCGAAAAGGGCTATTCCACTGAAGCTTTCTTT
D gene: NA; clone size: NA; J gene: TRBJ2-2; V gene: TRBV24-1; CDR3 protein: CATSDFGATTGELFF; CDR3 DNA: TGTGCCACCAGTGATTTTGGAGCGACGACCGGGGAGCTGTTTTTT
D gene: TRBD1; clone size: NA; J gene: TRBJ2-1; V gene: TRBV25-1; CDR3 protein: CASSESRTGGNEQFF; CDR3 DNA: TGTGCCAGCAGTGAATCCAGGACAGGGGGGAATGAGCAGTTCTTC
D gene: TRBD2; clone size: NA; J gene: TRBJ2-6; V gene: TRBV19; CDR3 protein: CASMGGSSGANVLTF; CDR3 DNA: TGTGCCAGTATGGGGGGGAGCTCTGGGGCCAACGTCCTGACTTTC
D gene: NA; clone size: once; J gene: TRBJ1-4; V gene: TRBV4-1; CDR3 protein: CASSQVGPSNEKLFF; CDR3 DNA: TGCGCCAGCAGCCAAGTAGGACCGAGTAATGAAAAACTGTTTTTT
D gene: TRBD1; clone size: NA; J gene: TRBJ1-4; V gene: TRBV6-5; CDR3 protein: CASSPPGQGREKLFF; CDR3 DNA: TGTGCCAGCAGTCCACCGGGACAGGGTCGGGAAAAACTGTTTTTT
D gene: NA; clone size: NA; J gene: TRBJ1-2; V gene: TRBV4-2; CDR3 protein: CASTPQGYYGYTF; CDR3 DNA: TGTGCCAGCACCCCACAGGGTTACTATGGCTACACCTTC
D gene: NA; clone size: NA; J gene: TRBJ1-2; V gene: TRBV30; CDR3 protein: CAWSVRGLGYTF; CDR3 DNA: TGTGCCTGGAGTGTACGGGGGTTGGGCTACACCTTC
D gene: NA; clone size: NA; J gene: TRBJ1-2; V gene: TRBV18; CDR3 protein: CASSPEETNYGYTF; CDR3 DNA: TGTGCCAGCTCACCAGAGGAGACTAACTATGGCTACACCTTC